The T cell receptor beta chain under discussion was sequenced for a study of CD8+CD57+ T cells in acquired aplastic anemia. Study summary: The mean DNA yield obtained from sorted CD4+ and CD8+ cells came to around 3 ug.

The study, taken as a whole, reports: Common to patients and controls were roughly 30 CD8+ CDR3 sequences.

Using genomic DNA as the template, TCR beta VDJ and CDR3 profiling was carried out. TCRdb redid the calling of the reads with MiXCR, one entry per CDR3 protein. This sample carries 50,000 to 65,000 distinct CDR3 sequences, roughly three fifths of them seen once, and the ten largest clones take under 20%. All sequencing subjects had displayed CD8+CD57+ cell expansion on flow cytometry. A note on this clonotype: Its target is not known.

Trimming pared 0 bases from V and 2 bases from J, leaving 12 bases between. Looked up from germline, CDR1 is SGHRS and CDR2 is YFSETQ. The CDR3 has 15 residues. The sequence was obtained from a human donor with aplastic anemia. The genes are TRBV5-1 and TRBJ2-7; D tentatively reads TRBD1 or TRBD2 (5 bases each). The sample was sorted CD4+, CD8+, or CD8+CD57+ T cells (not recorded which) from PBMCs. The CDR3 bases are TGCGCCAGCAGCTTGGCCGGGACGTCTACCTACGAGCAGTACTTC. It specifies CASSLAGTSTYEQYF.